The clone carrying this T cell receptor beta chain was found a few times. Clones were read by immunoSEQ multiplex PCR, and TCRdb kept only the in-frame ones, dropping some. The sample has about 220,000 clones; 70% to 90% are singletons. This CDR3 has 13 residues. V was shortened by 2 bases and J by 3 bases, with 7 bases between the two germline ends. The germline V gene has CDR1 MNHEY and CDR2 SVGAGI. The sample comes from a study of blood T cell repertoires in COVID-19. About the study: Acute and convalescent COVID-19 specimens originated in the United States, Italy and Spain.

Sequencing was carried out using peripheral blood. The chain uses TRBV6-5 and TRBJ1-2, with D hard to call. The TCR sequence derives from a woman aged 70 to 79 with COVID-19, enrolled during active disease. CDR3 nucleotides: TGTGCCAGCAGTTACGGGCAGGACTATGGCTACACCTTC. Its translation: CASSYGQDYGYTF.